A selection of T cell receptor beta chains follows, all from one sample in a study of shared clonotypes between healthy human individuals. Profiled with immunoSEQ multiplex PCR; TCRdb holds only in-frame clones, not every one. Counted here are around 1.1 million clones, around 78% occurring once; the ten biggest clones make up 0.5% to 0.65%. What was sequenced was memory CD4+ T cells from PBMCs. These receptor sequences come from a man in his late teens or twenties in good health. Some clones in this sample may be carry-over from other donors' samples. Each CDR3 is given with its conserved first and last residue. The order of the fields is V gene, J gene, D gene, clone size, CDR3 protein, CDR3 DNA. D genes are given only for firm matches. Clone size is given for some rows only: seen once, a few or many times, or a class if the clone is expanded.

>TRBV6-4|TRBJ1-3|NA|NA
CASRQGPAGNTIYF
TGTGCCAGCAGACAGGGTCCTGCTGGAAACACCATATATTTT
>TRBV5-1|TRBJ2-1|NA|NA
CASSLALYNEQFF
TGCGCCAGCAGCTTGGCCCTCTACAATGAGCAGTTCTTC
>TRBV19|TRBJ2-3|TRBD2|many
CASGTRGTDTQYF
TGTGCCAGCGGGACTAGGGGTACAGATACGCAGTATTTT
>TRBV7-9|TRBJ1-2|NA|NA
CASRSVGPAMNYGYTF
TGTGCCAGCCGAAGTGTGGGGCCGGCAATGAACTATGGCTACACCTTC
>TRBV29-1|TRBJ2-1|TRBD2|NA
CSVTRLLAGGRGEQFF
TGCAGCGTAACCAGATTACTAGCGGGAGGCAGAGGTGAGCAGTTCTTC
>TRBV4-1|TRBJ2-5|NA|NA
CASSLTETSQETQYF
TGCGCCAGCAGCCTTACAGAGACTAGCCAAGAGACCCAGTACTTC
>TRBV10-3|TRBJ1-4|NA|NA
CAISHPGNEKLFF
TGTGCCATATCCCACCCAGGGAATGAAAAACTGTTTTTT
>TRBV7-2|TRBJ1-1|NA|many
CASSSGHRQAFF
TGTGCCAGCAGCTCGGGCCACCGGCAAGCTTTCTTT
>TRBV7-9|TRBJ1-5|NA|NA
CASSSQGGDQPQHF
TGTGCCAGCAGCTCACAGGGAGGTGATCAGCCCCAGCATTTT
>TRBV18|TRBJ1-2|TRBD1|NA
CASSSDRGFYGYTF
TGTGCCAGCTCATCGGACAGGGGGTTTTATGGCTACACCTTC
>TRBV9|TRBJ2-7|NA|NA
CASSVASASYEQYF
TGTGCCAGCAGCGTAGCGTCAGCTTCCTACGAGCAGTACTTC
>TRBV5-6|TRBJ2-7|NA|NA
CASSWRGGSYEQYF
TGTGCCAGCAGCTGGAGAGGAGGCTCCTACGAGCAGTACTTC
>TRBV2|TRBJ2-3|TRBD2|NA
CASRGLTDTQYF
TGTGCCAGCAGGGGACTAACAGATACGCAGTATTTT
>TRBV6-5|TRBJ2-7|TRBD2|NA
CASTQSGKVYEQYF
TGTGCCAGCACCCAAAGCGGGAAGGTGTACGAGCAGTACTTC
>TRBV7-3|TRBJ1-1|TRBD1|NA
CASSLTGQTEAFF
TGTGCCAGCAGCTTGACAGGGCAGACTGAAGCTTTCTTT
>TRBV5-1|TRBJ2-1|NA|NA
CASSRGLRQGPYNEQFF
TGCGCCAGCAGTCGGGGGTTAAGGCAGGGTCCCTACAATGAGCAGTTCTTC
>TRBV21-1|TRBJ1-2|NA|once
CASSTSTPYGYTF
TGTGCCAGCAGCACCTCTACTCCCTATGGCTACACCTTC
>TRBV7-8|TRBJ2-3|NA|NA
CASRLGAPRGPDTQYF
TGTGCCAGCAGATTGGGGGCCCCCAGGGGCCCAGATACGCAGTATTTT
>TRBV7-2|TRBJ1-4|TRBD1|NA
CASSKGQGAVTNEKLFF
TGTGCCAGCAGCAAGGGACAGGGGGCAGTGACTAATGAAAAACTGTTTTTT
>TRBV6-1|TRBJ2-1|NA|NA
CASSDTYNEQFF
TGTGCCAGCAGTGACACATACAATGAGCAGTTCTTC
>TRBV19|TRBJ2-1|TRBD1|once
CASRGQTYNEQFF
TGTGCCAGTAGGGGACAGACCTACAATGAGCAGTTCTTC
>TRBV28|TRBJ1-5|NA|NA
CASRPEGRREGFNQPQHF
TGTGCCAGCCGACCTGAGGGCAGGAGGGAGGGTTTCAATCAGCCCCAGCATTTT
>TRBV19|TRBJ2-2|NA|NA
CASSNPNTGELFF
TGTGCCAGTAGTAACCCGAACACCGGGGAGCTGTTTTTT
>TRBV7-8|TRBJ2-5|NA|NA
CASSSQPGSGETQYF
TGTGCCAGCAGCAGTCAACCAGGGAGTGGCGAGACCCAGTACTTC
>TRBV28|TRBJ1-1|TRBD1|once
CATRTGGLSGTEAFF
TGTGCCACCCGGACAGGGGGTCTGTCTGGGACTGAAGCTTTCTTT
>TRBV10-3|TRBJ2-1|TRBD2|NA
CAIGEGLEYDEQFF
TGTGCCATCGGAGAGGGACTAGAGTACGATGAGCAGTTCTTC
>TRBV30|TRBJ2-5|NA|NA
CAWSVLVEEETQYF
TGTGCCTGGAGTGTACTAGTAGAAGAAGAGACCCAGTACTTC
>TRBV4-3|TRBJ2-5|NA|NA
CASSRGQGYQETQYF
TGCGCCAGCAGCCGGGGCCAGGGGTACCAAGAGACCCAGTACTTC
>TRBV9|TRBJ2-7|NA|once
CASSDGDAYEQYF
TGTGCCAGCAGCGACGGGGACGCCTACGAGCAGTACTTC
>TRBV2|TRBJ2-3|NA|NA
CASLDVRTDTQYF
TGTGCCAGCCTGGATGTTCGGACAGATACGCAGTATTTT
>TRBV6-1|TRBJ1-1|TRBD1|NA
CASSTQGVDTEAFF
TGTGCCAGCAGTACCCAGGGGGTTGACACTGAAGCTTTCTTT
>TRBV28|TRBJ2-7|TRBD1|NA
CATWSGQGSYEQYF
TGTGCCACCTGGTCGGGACAGGGGTCCTACGAGCAGTACTTC
>TRBV28|TRBJ1-6|NA|NA
CASSVWGYSPLHF
TGTGCCAGCAGCGTATGGGGTTATTCACCCCTCCACTTT
>TRBV18|TRBJ2-1|NA|NA
CASSTPSGNEQFF
TGTGCCAGCTCAACCCCCTCCGGCAATGAGCAGTTCTTC
>TRBV6-5|TRBJ2-1|NA|NA
CASSYRSLYEQFF
TGTGCCAGCAGTTACCGGTCCCTATATGAGCAGTTCTTC
>TRBV28|TRBJ1-5|NA|NA
CASSIVLTNSADNQPQHF
TGTGCCAGCAGCATAGTTCTCACGAACAGCGCCGACAATCAGCCCCAGCATTTT
>TRBV7-2|TRBJ2-2|NA|NA
CASSPRQGGTGELFF
TGTGCCAGCAGCCCTCGACAGGGAGGCACCGGGGAGCTGTTTTTT
>TRBV28|TRBJ2-7|NA|once
CASSSGGRDEQYF
TGTGCCAGCAGTTCTGGGGGCAGGGACGAGCAGTACTTC
>TRBV4-1|TRBJ2-3|TRBD1|NA
CASSQSPDRGRADTQYF
TGCGCCAGCAGCCAGAGCCCCGACAGGGGGCGAGCAGATACGCAGTATTTT
>TRBV29-1|TRBJ1-3|NA|NA
CSVWDFQAGNTIYF
TGCAGCGTCTGGGACTTTCAAGCTGGAAACACCATATATTTT
>TRBV20-1|TRBJ2-7|NA|NA
CSALAREQYF
TGCAGTGCCTTAGCCCGCGAGCAGTACTTC
>TRBV15|TRBJ1-5|NA|NA
CATGVGNIGNQPQHF
TGTGCCACCGGAGTGGGAAATATAGGCAATCAGCCCCAGCATTTT
>TRBV4-1|TRBJ2-1|TRBD2|NA
CASSHLKRGSHRQQFF
TGCGCCAGCAGCCATCTCAAGCGGGGGTCCCACCGGCAGCAGTTCTTC
>TRBV4-1|TRBJ2-1|NA|NA
CASSQVDMGLTYNEQFF
TGCGCCAGCAGCCAAGTTGATATGGGTCTGACCTACAATGAGCAGTTCTTC